This TCR beta chain was captured in a study of T-cell memory formation after mild COVID-19. One entry per CDR3 protein results from TCRdb running MiXCR on the 5' RACE reads. The data contain over 300,000 distinct CDR3 sequences, 20% to 25% of them singletons. General study points: CD4+ contracting clones were mainly CM and EM; CD8+ ones, EMRA. Day 15 to 85 contracting clones showed balanced CD4/CD8; later expanders leaned CD4+. Nothing confirmed that second-wave clones peaking on day 37 were specific for SARS-CoV-2. In pre-infection memory, a portion of responding clones appeared, which suggested that cross-reactive memory joined.

The CDR3 is 16 residues long. Germline-derived CDR1 and CDR2 are DFQATT and SNEGSKA (reference sequence). The germline V and J ends were trimmed by 3 bases and 3 bases, with 21 bases remaining between them. Notes on this clonotype: The antigen remains undetermined.

The receptor was derived from a man between 18 and 35 years old who had mild COVID-19 (a few samples of this study predate the infection). Cell type and time point are not known. The rearrangement uses TRBV20-1 and TRBJ2-7; a weak D match, TRBD1 (6 bases). The sequencing sample was made of PBMCs or a T cell subset sorted from them (not recorded which). The CDR3 loop reads CSASANRAGVSYEQYF. In nucleotides, the CDR3 is TGCAGTGCTAGCGCAAACCGGGCAGGGGTGAGCTACGAGCAGTACTTC.